The entry below describes one T cell receptor beta chain. V lost 0 bases and J lost 3, with 13 bases in between. There are 16 residues in the CDR3. Germline V gene data show CDR1 as LGHNA and CDR2 as YSLEER. The sample comes from a study of CD8 T cells in Susac syndrome. The multiple sclerosis control group consisted of treatment-naive patients whose relapsing-remitting disease, which was either stable or active, fulfilled revised McDonald criteria. Reverse transcription used roughly 0.5 to 1 ug RNA and random hexamers. An immunoSEQ multiplex PCR amplified TCR beta CDR3 over 54 Vbeta and 13 Jbeta. TCRdb used MiXCR to reprocess the immunoSEQ multiplex PCR reads, holding one entry per CDR3 protein. The top ten hold approximately 0.09% of the sample, which has 170,000 or so distinct CDR3 sequences, roughly 92% seen once.

This receptor was obtained from a human donor with multiple sclerosis. Sequenced input: CD4+ T cells from PBMCs. This chain joins TRBV4-3 and TRBJ2-3, with unresolved D. CDR3 residues: CASSQEWALGTDTQYF. The CDR3 DNA reads TGCGCCAGCAGCCAAGAGTGGGCCCTAGGGACAGATACGCAGTATTTT.